This T cell receptor beta chain was identified in a study of cytomegalovirus exposure and HLA in healthy donors. PCR involved 60 Vbeta and 13 Jbeta primers. Libraries were prepared by immunoSEQ multiplex PCR; TCRdb keeps only in-frame clonotypes and omits some of them. The listing records about 76,000 clones. Germline values: CDR1 GTSNPN, CDR2 SVGIG (reference sequence). This CDR3 contains 15 residues. About this clone: One junction end disagrees with the germline gene, perhaps due to a read error. Distinct nucleotide sequences in the sample also encode this CDR3.

Sample: PBMCs. This sequence was found in a woman aged 40 to 49 in good health and CMV-seropositive. The chain combines TRBV30 with TRBJ2-3; 8 bases map to TRBD2. The CDR3 DNA is TGCGCCTGGAGTGTACGGCGGGGGGGCACAGATACGCAGTATTTT. This gives the protein CAWSVRRGGTDTQYF.